This T cell receptor beta chain was documented in a study of blood T cells in healthy people across ages. This clonotype was found a few times. As yet, its antigen is unknown. Primed by a sample-barcoded 5' primer and a J-beta primer mix, a second PCR proceeded for roughly 6 to 12 cycles. A template-switch adaptor containing 12 random nucleotides labeled each cDNA molecule. Via MiXCR, TCRdb re-called the 5' RACE reads, giving one row per CDR3 protein. The sample contains about 1.6 million distinct CDR3 sequences, around 35% of which appear only once. Study results and caveats: Unsorted PBMCs ruled out conclusive naive versus antigen-experienced comparison.

Germline CDR1 MNHEY, CDR2 SVGEGT. The CDR3 contains 14 residues. Sequencing was carried out using blood. V and J are TRBV6-2 or TRBV6-3 and TRBJ2-5, with a possible D match to TRBD1 (7 bases). Judging by the DNA end, TRBJ2-7 fits better; the J call may be wrong. This clonotype was obtained from a woman younger than 45 in good health. The CDR3 reads CASRRQGGPYEQYF. For the CDR3, the DNA is TGTGCCAGCAGGAGACAGGGAGGTCCCTACGAGCAGTACTTC.